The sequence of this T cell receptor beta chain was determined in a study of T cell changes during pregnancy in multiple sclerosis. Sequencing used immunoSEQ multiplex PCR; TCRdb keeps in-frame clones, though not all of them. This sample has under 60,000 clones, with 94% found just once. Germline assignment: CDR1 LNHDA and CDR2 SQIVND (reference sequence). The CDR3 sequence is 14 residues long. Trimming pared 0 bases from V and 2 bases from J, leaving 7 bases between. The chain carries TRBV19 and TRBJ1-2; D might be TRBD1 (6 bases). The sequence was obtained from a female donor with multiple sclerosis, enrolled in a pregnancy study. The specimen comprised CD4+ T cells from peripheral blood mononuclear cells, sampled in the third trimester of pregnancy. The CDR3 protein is CASSIEDRNYGYTF. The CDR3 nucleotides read TGTGCCAGTAGTATAGAGGACAGAAACTATGGCTACACCTTC.